These 5 T cell receptor delta chains were all obtained from the same sample, sequenced in a study of gamma-delta chains in newborns, infants, children. TCRdb redid the clone calls on the reads with CATT. The sample carries some 5,700 delta-chain clones, roughly 2.5% recorded once. The sample taken for sequencing was blood. These TCRs come from a child who was a newborn, infant or young child, either healthy, febrile or measles-vaccinated (not recorded which).

Only a few counts were recorded for this clone. TCRdb's protein for this DNA is that of a much larger clone and differs from the translation at residue 15, likely a read error; the protein shown is the DNA translation. V and J are TRDV2 and TRDJ2, with 11 bases matching TRDD3. CDR3 length: 17 amino acids. CDR1 and CDR2 from the germline V gene are GEAIGNYY and EKD. CDR3 DNA sequence: TGTGCCTGTGACATACTGGGGGATAATTCGTTGACAGCACAACCCTTCTTT. It encodes CACDILGDNSLTAQPFF.

This clone was detected a few times. Given a much more abundant clone one base away, this may be a read error. This specimen includes other DNA sequences encoding the same CDR3. The V call is TRDV2, the J call TRDJ2, with 8 bases aligning to TRDD3. This CDR3 has 19 amino acids. In germline, CDR1 is GEAIGNYY, CDR2 EKD. As DNA, the CDR3 is TGTGCCTGTGACGGGCTAGATTTCGGGGATACAGGTTTGACAGCGCAACTCTTCTTT. Translating gives CACDGLDFGDTGLTAQLFF.

Note on this clone: Other DNA sequences in the sample encode the same CDR3. The gene calls are TRDV2 and TRDJ3; a weak D match, TRDD3 (6 bases). CDR1 and CDR2 (germline): GEAIGNYY, EKD. V gave up 0 bases and J gave up 2 bases, with 10 bases separating them. The CDR3 contains 17 residues. The CDR3 sequence: CACDTLRDTWDTRQMFF. CDR3 sequence (DNA): TGTGCCTGTGACACCTTGAGGGATACCTGGGACACCCGACAGATGTTTTTC.

This clone appeared a few times. The protein that TCRdb holds for this DNA derives from a much larger clone and differs from the translated DNA at residue 15, which likely indicates a read error; the protein shown here is translated from the DNA. This chain uses TRDV2 with TRDJ3, with a tentative D call TRDD3 (6 bases). This CDR3 is 17 amino acids long. Germline CDR1 and CDR2: GEAIGNYY and EKD. The CDR3, as DNA: TGTGCCTGTGACACGATACTGGGCTCCTGGGACACCCGACAGACGTTTTTC. This codes for CACDTILGSWDTRQTFF.

This clone showed up just a few times. TCRdb lists the protein of a much larger clone for this DNA, which differs at residue 9, so this is likely a read error; the protein given here is translated from the DNA itself. V is TRDV2 and J is TRDJ3; D uncertain. From germline, CDR1 is GEAIGNYY and CDR2 EKD. Trimming shortened V by 0 bases and J by 0 bases, and 11 bases separated the two germline ends. This CDR3 contains 18 residues. The CDR3 protein is CACDTGGVHSWDTRQMFF. The CDR3, as DNA: TGTGCCTGTGACACCGGAGGGGTCCACTCCTGGGACACCCGACAGATGTTTTTC.